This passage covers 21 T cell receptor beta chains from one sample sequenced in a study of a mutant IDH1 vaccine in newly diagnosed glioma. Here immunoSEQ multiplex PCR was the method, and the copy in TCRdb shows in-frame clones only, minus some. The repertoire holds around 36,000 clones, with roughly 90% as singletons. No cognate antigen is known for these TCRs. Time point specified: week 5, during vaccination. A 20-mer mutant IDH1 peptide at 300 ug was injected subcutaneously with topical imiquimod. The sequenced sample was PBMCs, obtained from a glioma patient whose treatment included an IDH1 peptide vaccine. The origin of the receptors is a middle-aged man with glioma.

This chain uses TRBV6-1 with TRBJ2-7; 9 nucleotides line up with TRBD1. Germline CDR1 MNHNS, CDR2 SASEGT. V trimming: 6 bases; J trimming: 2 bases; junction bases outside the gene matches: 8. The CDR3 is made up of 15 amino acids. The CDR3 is CASRQGADNTYEQYF. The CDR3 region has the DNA TGTGCCAGCAGACAGGGGGCGGACAATACCTACGAGCAGTACTTC.

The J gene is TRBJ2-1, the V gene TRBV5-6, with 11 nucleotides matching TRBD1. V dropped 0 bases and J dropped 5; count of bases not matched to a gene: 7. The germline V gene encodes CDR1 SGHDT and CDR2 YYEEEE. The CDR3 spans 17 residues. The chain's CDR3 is CASSLVLGTGGDNEQFF. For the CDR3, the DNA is TGTGCCAGCAGCTTGGTCCTCGGGACAGGGGGGGACAATGAGCAGTTCTTC.

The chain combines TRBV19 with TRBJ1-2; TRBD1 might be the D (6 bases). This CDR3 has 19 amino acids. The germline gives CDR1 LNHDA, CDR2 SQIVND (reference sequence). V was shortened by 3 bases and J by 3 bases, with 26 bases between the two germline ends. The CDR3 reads CASSISDRGGQPFYYGYTF. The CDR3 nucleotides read TGTGCCAGTAGTATTAGCGATCGCGGGGGGCAGCCTTTCTACTATGGCTACACCTTC.

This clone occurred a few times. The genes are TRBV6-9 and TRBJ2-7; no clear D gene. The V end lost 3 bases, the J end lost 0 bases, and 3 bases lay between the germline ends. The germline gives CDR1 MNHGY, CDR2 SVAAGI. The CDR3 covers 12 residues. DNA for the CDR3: TGTGCCAGCAGTTACAGCTCCTACGAGCAGTACTTC. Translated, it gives CASSYSSYEQYF.

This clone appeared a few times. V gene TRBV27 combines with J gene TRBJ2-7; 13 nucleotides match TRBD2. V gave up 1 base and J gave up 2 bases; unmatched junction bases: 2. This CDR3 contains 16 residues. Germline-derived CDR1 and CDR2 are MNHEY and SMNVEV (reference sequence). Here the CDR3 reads CASSLWTSGGAYEQYF. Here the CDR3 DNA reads TGTGCCAGCAGTTTATGGACTAGCGGGGGCGCCTACGAGCAGTACTTC.

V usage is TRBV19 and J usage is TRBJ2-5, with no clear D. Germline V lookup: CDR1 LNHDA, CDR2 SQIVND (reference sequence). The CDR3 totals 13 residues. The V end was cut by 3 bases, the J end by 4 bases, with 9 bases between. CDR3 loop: CASSIGDPETQYF. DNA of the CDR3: TGTGCCAGTAGTATCGGAGACCCAGAGACCCAGTACTTC.

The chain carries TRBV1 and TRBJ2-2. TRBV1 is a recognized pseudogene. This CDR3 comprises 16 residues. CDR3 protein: CTSRIPGPKMSGELFF. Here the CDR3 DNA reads TGCACCAGCCGAATACCGGGACCGAAGATGTCCGGGGAGCTGTTTTTT.

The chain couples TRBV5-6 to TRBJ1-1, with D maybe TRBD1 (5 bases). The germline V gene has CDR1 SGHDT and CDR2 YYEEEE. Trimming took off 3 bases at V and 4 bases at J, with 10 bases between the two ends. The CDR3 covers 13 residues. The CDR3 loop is CASSWTTATEAFF. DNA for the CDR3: TGTGCCAGCAGCTGGACGACAGCCACTGAAGCTTTCTTT.

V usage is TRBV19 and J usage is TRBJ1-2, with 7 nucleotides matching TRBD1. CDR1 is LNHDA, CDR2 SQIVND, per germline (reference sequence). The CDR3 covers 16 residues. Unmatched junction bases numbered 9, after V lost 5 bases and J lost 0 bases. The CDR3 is CASSSYRGTANYGYTF. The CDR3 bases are TGTGCCAGTAGTTCTTATCGCGGGACAGCTAACTATGGCTACACCTTC.

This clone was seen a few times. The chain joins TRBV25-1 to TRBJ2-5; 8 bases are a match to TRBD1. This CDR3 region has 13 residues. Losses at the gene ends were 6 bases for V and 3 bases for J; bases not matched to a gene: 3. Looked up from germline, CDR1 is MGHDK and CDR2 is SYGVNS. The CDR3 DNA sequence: TGTGCCAGCAGGGCGGACAGGGAAGAGACCCAGTACTTC. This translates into CASRADREETQYF.

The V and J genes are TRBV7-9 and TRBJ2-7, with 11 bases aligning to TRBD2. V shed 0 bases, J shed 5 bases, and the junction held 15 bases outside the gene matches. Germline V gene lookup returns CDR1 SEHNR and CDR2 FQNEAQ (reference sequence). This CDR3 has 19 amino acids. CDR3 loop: CASSLARGHSGRAADEQYF. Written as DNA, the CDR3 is TGTGCCAGCAGCTTAGCTCGGGGCCATAGCGGGAGGGCCGCCGACGAGCAGTACTTC. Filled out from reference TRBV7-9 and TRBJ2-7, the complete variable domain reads DTGVSQNPRHKITKRGQNVTFRCDPISEHNRLYWYRQTLGQGPEFLTYFQNEAQLEKSRLLSDRFSAERPKGSFSTLEIQRTEQGDSAMYLCASSLARGHSGRAADEQYFGPGTRLTVT.

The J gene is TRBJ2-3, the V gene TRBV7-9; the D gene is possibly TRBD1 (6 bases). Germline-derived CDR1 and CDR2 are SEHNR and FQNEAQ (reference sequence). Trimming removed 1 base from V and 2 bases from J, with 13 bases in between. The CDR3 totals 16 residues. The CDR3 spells CASSLGRQGPTDTQYF. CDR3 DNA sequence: TGTGCCAGCAGCTTAGGGCGGCAGGGGCCCACAGATACGCAGTATTTT.

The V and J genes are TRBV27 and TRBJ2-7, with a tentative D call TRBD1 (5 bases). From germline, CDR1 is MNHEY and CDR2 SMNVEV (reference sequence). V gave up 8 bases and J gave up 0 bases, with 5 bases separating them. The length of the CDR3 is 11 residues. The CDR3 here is CASGASYEQYF. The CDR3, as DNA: TGTGCCAGCGGGGCCTCCTACGAGCAGTACTTC.

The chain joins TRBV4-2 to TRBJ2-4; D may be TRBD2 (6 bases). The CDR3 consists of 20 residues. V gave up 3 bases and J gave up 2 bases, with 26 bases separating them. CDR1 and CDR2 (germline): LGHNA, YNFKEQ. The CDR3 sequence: CASSHRRRIPGVETKNIQYF. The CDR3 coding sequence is TGTGCCAGCAGCCACAGAAGAAGAATTCCGGGAGTGGAGACCAAAAACATTCAGTACTTC.

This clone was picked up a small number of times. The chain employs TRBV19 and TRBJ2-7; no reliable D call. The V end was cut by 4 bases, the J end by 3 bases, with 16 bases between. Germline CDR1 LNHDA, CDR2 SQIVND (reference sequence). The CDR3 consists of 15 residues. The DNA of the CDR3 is TGTGCCAGTAGTACCATCACCTTGGACGGCTACGAGCAGTACTTC. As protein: CASSTITLDGYEQYF.

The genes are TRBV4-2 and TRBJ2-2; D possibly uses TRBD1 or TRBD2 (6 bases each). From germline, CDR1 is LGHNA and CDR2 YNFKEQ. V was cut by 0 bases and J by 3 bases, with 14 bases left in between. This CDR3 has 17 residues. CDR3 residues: CASSQDPAGEDTGELFF. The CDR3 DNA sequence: TGTGCCAGCAGCCAAGATCCGGCAGGGGAGGACACCGGGGAGCTGTTTTTT.

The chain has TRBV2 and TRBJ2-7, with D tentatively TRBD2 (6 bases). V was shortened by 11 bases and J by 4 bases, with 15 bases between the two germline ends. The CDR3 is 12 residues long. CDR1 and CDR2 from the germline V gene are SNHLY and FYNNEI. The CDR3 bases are TGTGCCGGCGGGGCGATGACTTACGAGCAGTACTTC. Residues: CAGGAMTYEQYF.

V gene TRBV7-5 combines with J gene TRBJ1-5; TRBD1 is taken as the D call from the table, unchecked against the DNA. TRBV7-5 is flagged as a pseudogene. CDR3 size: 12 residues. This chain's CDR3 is CARSLGRTRVHF. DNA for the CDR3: TGTGCCAGAAGCTTAGGTAGGACCAGGGTACATTTT.

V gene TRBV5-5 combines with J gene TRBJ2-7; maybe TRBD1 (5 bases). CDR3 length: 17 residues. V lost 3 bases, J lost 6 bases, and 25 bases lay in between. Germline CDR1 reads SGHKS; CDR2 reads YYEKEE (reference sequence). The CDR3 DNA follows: TGTGCCAGCAGCTCTATAACCTCCCAAACTCTAGGGGTCGAGCAGTACTTC. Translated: CASSSITSQTLGVEQYF.

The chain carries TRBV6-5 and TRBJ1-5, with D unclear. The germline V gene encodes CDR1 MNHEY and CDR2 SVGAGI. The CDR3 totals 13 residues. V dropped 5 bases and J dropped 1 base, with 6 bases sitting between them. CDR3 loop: CASSPRSNQPQHF. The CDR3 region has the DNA TGTGCCAGCAGTCCAAGGAGCAATCAGCCCCAGCATTTT.

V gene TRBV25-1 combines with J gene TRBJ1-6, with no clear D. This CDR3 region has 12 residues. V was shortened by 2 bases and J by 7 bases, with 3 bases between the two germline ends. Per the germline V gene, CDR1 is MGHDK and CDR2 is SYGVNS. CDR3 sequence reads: CASSEGNSPLHF. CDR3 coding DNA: TGTGCCAGCAGTGAAGGAAATTCACCCCTCCACTTT.